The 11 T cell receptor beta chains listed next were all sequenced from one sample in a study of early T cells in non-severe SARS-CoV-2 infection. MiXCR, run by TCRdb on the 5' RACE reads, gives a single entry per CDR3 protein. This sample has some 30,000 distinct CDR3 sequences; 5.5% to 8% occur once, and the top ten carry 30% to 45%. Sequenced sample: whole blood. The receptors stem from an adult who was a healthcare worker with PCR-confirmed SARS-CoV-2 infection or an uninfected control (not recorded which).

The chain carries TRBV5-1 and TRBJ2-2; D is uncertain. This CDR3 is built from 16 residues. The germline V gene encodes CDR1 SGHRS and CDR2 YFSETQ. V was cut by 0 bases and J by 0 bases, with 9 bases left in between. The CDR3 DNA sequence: TGCGCCAGCAGCTTGGAAGGGTACCCGAACACCGGGGAGCTGTTTTTT. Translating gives CASSLEGYPNTGELFF.

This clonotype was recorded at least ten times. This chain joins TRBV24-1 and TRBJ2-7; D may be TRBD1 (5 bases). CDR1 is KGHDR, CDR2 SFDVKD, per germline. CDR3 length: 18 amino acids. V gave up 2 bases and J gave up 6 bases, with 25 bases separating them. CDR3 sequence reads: CATSDSAGSRQNLLEQYF. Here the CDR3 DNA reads TGTGCCACCAGTGATTCCGCCGGATCGAGACAGAACCTTCTCGAGCAGTACTTC.

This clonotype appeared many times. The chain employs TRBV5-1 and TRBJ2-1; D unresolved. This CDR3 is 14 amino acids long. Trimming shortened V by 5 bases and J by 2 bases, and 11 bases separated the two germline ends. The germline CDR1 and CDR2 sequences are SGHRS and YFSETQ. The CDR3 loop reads CASRLGLPYNEQFF. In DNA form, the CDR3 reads TGCGCCAGCAGATTAGGCCTTCCCTACAATGAGCAGTTCTTC.

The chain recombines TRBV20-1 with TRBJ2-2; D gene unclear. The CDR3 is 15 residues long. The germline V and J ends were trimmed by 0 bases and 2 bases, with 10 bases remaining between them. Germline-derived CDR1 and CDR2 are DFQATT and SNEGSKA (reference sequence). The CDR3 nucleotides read TGCAGTGCTAGAGATAGGGCTAGAAACACCGGGGAGCTGTTTTTT. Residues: CSARDRARNTGELFF.

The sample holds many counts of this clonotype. CDR3 nucleotide sequence: TGTGCCAGCAGCCTCCCGGGAGGTGGTGGCTACACCTTC. Residues: CASSLPGGGGYTF. The chain combines TRBV7-3 with TRBJ1-2; unclear D gene. Deletions cut 5 bases from V and 7 bases from J, with 14 bases between. Looked up from germline, CDR1 is SGHTA and CDR2 is FQGTGA. CDR3 size: 13 residues.

This chain's CDR3 is CASSWEGSYNEQFF. The CDR3 DNA is TGTGCCAGCAGCTGGGAGGGGTCGTACAATGAGCAGTTCTTC. V gene TRBV5-6 combines with J gene TRBJ2-1; TRBD2 matches 7 bases. CDR1 is SGHDT and CDR2 is YYEEEE in the germline V gene. This CDR3 is 14 amino acids long. J was trimmed by 4 bases and V by 3 bases; bases with no gene match: 4.

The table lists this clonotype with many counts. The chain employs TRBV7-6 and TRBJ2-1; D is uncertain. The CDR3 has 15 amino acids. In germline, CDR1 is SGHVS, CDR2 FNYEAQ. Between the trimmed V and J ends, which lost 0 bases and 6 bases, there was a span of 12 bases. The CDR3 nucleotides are TGTGCCAGCAGCTTAGCGGGTATGAAGGGCAATGAGCAGTTCTTC. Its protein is CASSLAGMKGNEQFF.

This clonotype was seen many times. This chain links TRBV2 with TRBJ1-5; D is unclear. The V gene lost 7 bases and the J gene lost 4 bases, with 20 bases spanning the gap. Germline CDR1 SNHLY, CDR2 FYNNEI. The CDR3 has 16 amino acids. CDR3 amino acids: CASTEVVGNPNQPQHF. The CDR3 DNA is TGTGCCAGCACCGAGGTGGTCGGGAACCCGAATCAGCCCCAGCATTTT.

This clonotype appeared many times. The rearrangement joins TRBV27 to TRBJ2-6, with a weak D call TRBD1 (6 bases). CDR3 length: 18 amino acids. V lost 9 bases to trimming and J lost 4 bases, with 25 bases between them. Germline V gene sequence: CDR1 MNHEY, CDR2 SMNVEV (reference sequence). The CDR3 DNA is TGTGCCAGATGGACCCCGGGACATACGTCTGCGGGGGCCAACGTCCTGACTTTC. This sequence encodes CARWTPGHTSAGANVLTF.

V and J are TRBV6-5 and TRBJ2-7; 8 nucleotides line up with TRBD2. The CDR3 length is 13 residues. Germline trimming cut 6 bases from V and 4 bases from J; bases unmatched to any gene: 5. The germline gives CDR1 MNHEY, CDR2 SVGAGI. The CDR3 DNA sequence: TGTGCCAGCAGGCGGGGGGCGAAGTACGAGCAGTACTTC. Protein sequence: CASRRGAKYEQYF.

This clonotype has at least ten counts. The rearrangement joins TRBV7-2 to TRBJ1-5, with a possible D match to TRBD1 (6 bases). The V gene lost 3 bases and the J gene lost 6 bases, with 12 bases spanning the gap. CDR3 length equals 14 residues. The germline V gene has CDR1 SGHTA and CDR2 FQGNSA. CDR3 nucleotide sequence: TGTGCCAGCAGCTTGGGCAGGGGCGTTCAGCCCCAGCATTTT. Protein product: CASSLGRGVQPQHF.